This T cell receptor beta chain comes out of a study of monozygotic twins with inflammatory bowel disease. Phlebotomy per donor yielded a single 2.5 ml blood sample. TCRdb reprocessed the 5' RACE reads and keeps a single row for each CDR3 protein, giving no DNA. The sample data list around 410,000 distinct CDR3 sequences. Sequenced sample: blood. The clonotype originates from a human donor with ulcerative colitis or Crohn's disease, or a healthy co-twin of an affected twin (not recorded which).

Here the CDR3 reads CATKSVTGTEAFF. The J gene is TRBJ1-1, the V gene TRBV12-3 or TRBV12-4; the TCRdb call, TRBD1, lacks DNA for checking. The CDR3 runs 13 residues.